These 10 T cell receptor beta chains were all obtained from the same sample, sequenced in a study of immune characterization of retroperitoneal liposarcoma. TCRdb re-called the PCR reads with MiXCR, one entry per CDR3 protein. The sample shows approximately 4,500 distinct CDR3 sequences, around a third of them seen only once. Sequencing was done on a sample of tumor tissue. Receptors originate from a male donor with retroperitoneal liposarcoma.

This clonotype has just a few counts. The chain has TRBV19 and TRBJ1-1; perhaps TRBD1 as D (5 bases). The CDR3 is made up of 14 amino acids. Looked up from germline, CDR1 is LNHDA and CDR2 is SQIVND (reference sequence). V lost 3 bases, J lost 1 base, and 9 bases lay in between. The CDR3 DNA reads TGTGCCAGTAGTATCCCGGGGCAGAACACTGAAGCTTTCTTT. Amino acid sequence: CASSIPGQNTEAFF.

This clonotype occurred a few times. This chain links TRBV6-1 with TRBJ2-4; possibly TRBD2 for D (5 bases). The ends were cut back, 0 bases at V and 13 bases at J, with 13 bases in the middle. This CDR3 spans 13 amino acids. Germline loops: CDR1 MNHNS, CDR2 SASEGT. The CDR3 is CASSEALAGEQYF. DNA of the CDR3: TGTGCCAGCAGTGAAGCGCTAGCCGGGGAGCAGTACTTC.

The rearrangement links TRBV4-3 to TRBJ2-5; TRBD2 matches 7 bases. Germline V gene sequence: CDR1 LGHNA, CDR2 YSLEER. Trimming cost V 1 base and J 11 bases; bases outside gene matches: 16. CDR3 length equals 16 residues. The CDR3 is CASSQASGGIYNEQYF. DNA of the CDR3: TGCGCCAGCAGCCAAGCATCGGGAGGAATCTACAATGAGCAGTACTTC.

The chain employs TRBV7-2 and TRBJ2-1; the D gene is possibly TRBD2 (5 bases). The germline V and J ends were trimmed by 0 bases and 4 bases, with 7 bases remaining between them. Germline CDR1 is SGHTA and CDR2 is FQGNSA. The CDR3 is 14 residues long. This CDR3 is CASSLASGYNEQFF. DNA of the CDR3: TGTGCCAGCAGCTTAGCGAGCGGATACAATGAGCAGTTCTTC.

The rearrangement links TRBV4-1 to TRBJ2-1; 7 bases align to TRBD1. The CDR3 runs 15 residues. V lost 1 base, J lost 10 bases, and 10 bases stayed unmatched. CDR1 and CDR2 from the germline V gene are MGHRA and YSYEKL. The CDR3 coding sequence is TGCGCCAGCAGCCAAGCGGGACAGCGAACCTACGAGCAGTTCTTC. Its translation: CASSQAGQRTYEQFF.

V gene TRBV6-2 or TRBV6-3 combines with J gene TRBJ2-5; 14 bases match TRBD2. V was clipped by 4 bases and J by 1 base; unmatched bases: 14. Germline V lookup: CDR1 MNHEY, CDR2 SVGEGT. CDR3 length: 20 amino acids. The CDR3 DNA reads as TGTGCCAGCAGTTTCCATACCTTACCGGGACTAGCGGGAGCCCAAGAGACCCAGTACTTC. Its translation: CASSFHTLPGLAGAQETQYF.

This chain links TRBV12-3 or TRBV12-4 with TRBJ2-3; 7 nucleotides align to TRBD2. This CDR3 spans 15 amino acids. V was pared by 6 bases and J by 4 bases, with 10 bases of the junction left unmatched. CDR3: CASRPRAAGADTQYF. In DNA, the CDR3 is TGTGCCAGCAGACCTCGGGCCGCGGGGGCAGATACGCAGTATTTT.

The chain employs TRBV2 and TRBJ2-3; D is perhaps TRBD1 or TRBD2 (5 bases each). This CDR3 region has 15 residues. The germline V gene has CDR1 SNHLY and CDR2 FYNNEI. Trimming took off 7 bases at V and 2 bases at J, with 16 bases between the two ends. Here the CDR3 reads CASTQGERDTDTQYF. DNA of the CDR3: TGTGCCAGCACTCAAGGGGAGCGAGACACAGATACGCAGTATTTT.

By proportion, this clonotype is medium-sized. This CDR3 is CASSRLFGTSLLSTDTQYF. The DNA for the CDR3 is TGTGCCAGCAGCCGCCTTTTCGGGACTAGCCTATTAAGCACAGATACGCAGTATTTT. J is TRBJ2-3 and V is TRBV6-1; 9 positions agree with TRBD2. The length of the CDR3 is 19 residues. The junction had 16 bases not matched to a gene; V was cut back by 6 bases and J by 0 bases. Germline V gene sequence: CDR1 MNHNS, CDR2 SASEGT.

The V call is TRBV6-6, the J call TRBJ1-1; TRBD1 aligns across 7 bases. The CDR3 contains 17 residues. Trimming cost V 0 bases and J 1 base; bases outside gene matches: 8. CDR1 is MNHNY, CDR2 SVGAGI, per germline (reference sequence). The CDR3 coding sequence is TGTGCCAGCAGTTACTCTTTCCCGACAGGGAGGAACACTGAAGCTTTCTTT. Protein sequence: CASSYSFPTGRNTEAFF.